This T cell receptor (beta chain) was found in a study of breast tumors, draining lymph nodes, adjacent tissues. Study-level findings and limits: Tumor T cell lymph node origin was a supported hypothesis, not proven. Tumor and nontumor repertoires were significantly more similar in luminal-like than in basal-like breast cancer. The data were judged consistent with most tumor T cells coming from lymph node and expanding in tumor. Tumor TCR diversity was below lymph nodes but above nontumor tissue.

One entry per CDR3 protein results from TCRdb running MiXCR on the multiplex PCR reads. The table has fewer than 90,000 distinct CDR3 sequences, approximately 30% seen once; the top ten hold roughly 7.3%. This clonotype was counted ten times or more. The antigen is unknown. This CDR3 has 13 amino acids. Germline-derived CDR1 and CDR2 are SGHKS and YYEKEE (reference sequence). The V and J ends lost 0 bases and 7 bases respectively, with 8 bases between them. Axillary draining lymph nodes of breast cancer patients supplied the node samples. Specimen: axillary lymph node tissue. The chain combines TRBV5-5 with TRBJ1-5; D remains ambiguous. The receptor's source is a female donor with breast cancer. Some clones in this sample may be carry-over from other donors' samples. The CDR3 region has the DNA TGTGCCAGCAGCTTGGATAGTCGACAGCCCCAGCATTTT. It encodes CASSLDSRQPQHF.